The text below deals with one TCR beta chain. Its antigen is currently unknown. Whether given at about 4 or about 12 weeks, second doses were pooled. Only in-frame clones appear in the TCRdb table, and some are missing; sequencing was by immunoSEQ multiplex PCR. This table has some 150,000 clones, more than 75% appearing once. The sample belongs to a study of T cell responses to AZD1222 COVID-19 vaccine. Study-level points and caveats: Two AZD1222 doses significantly raised spike-specific TCR breadth and depth over controls. After the peak T cell response, and only then, were repertoires sampled. Clonal diversity was possibly underestimated; the donors were predominantly white British and more often female.

Sample: peripheral blood, taken 28 days after the second AZD1222 dose. This clonotype was obtained from an adult who received the AZD1222 COVID-19 vaccine.

CDR3 loop: CASSFRDSQPLNEQFF. The CDR3 DNA sequence: TGTGCCAGCAGTTTCCGGGACAGTCAACCCCTCAATGAGCAGTTCTTC. J is TRBJ2-1 and V is TRBV6-5; 7 bases are shared with TRBD1. The CDR3 consists of 16 residues. The V segment lost 4 bases and the J segment 6 bases; nucleotides outside the gene matches: 12. Germline loops: CDR1 MNHEY, CDR2 SVGAGI.